This T cell receptor beta chain originates from a study of T cells in Graves' hyperthyroidism and ophthalmopathy (dated by TCRdb to 2018 to 2020). Some background on the complete study: Peripheral blood was sampled at the time of initial diagnosis, prior to any treatment. TCR V-J signatures able to tell the groups apart were searched for in a discovery cohort of around 95 patients, of whom approximately 40 had Graves' ophthalmopathy and 57 had stable Graves' hyperthyroidism. An independent validation cohort of fewer than 20 hyperthyroidism patients and about 16 patients who later progressed to ophthalmopathy tested prospective prediction of ophthalmopathy. The approximately 98 discovery patients were randomly divided into training and test sets at a 7:3 ratio. Thyroid tissue and blood T-cell repertoires from six Graves' hyperthyroidism patients were also compared in the study. Following sampling, methimazole starting at 30 mg daily was given to hyperthyroidism patients, and high-dose intravenous methylprednisolone was given to ophthalmopathy patients. The paper describes TCR Vbeta CDR3 sequencing of some 130 peripheral blood samples, made up of about 41 ophthalmopathy patients, approximately 76 hyperthyroidism patients and some 17 progressor patients.

The TCR beta CDR3 regions were amplified from the RNA transcripts. The TCR CDR3 was subjected to a first round of RT-PCR using the HTBI primer set and the Qiagen OneStep RT-PCR kit. Libraries were constructed in a second round of multiplex PCR, after which size selection and purification were performed. Libraries were sequenced paired-end with 100 bp reads on an Illumina HiSeq2000. On the study's bioinformatics: SOAPnuke was used to process the raw data, removing reads that contained adapters or uncalled bases, had a mean Phred below 15, or lacked an exact match to the constant primer or identifier. COPE v1.2.5 was used to merge high-quality paired reads, and clonotypes were defined as unique nucleotide sequences. MiTCR v1.1 was used to align the clonotypes against IMGT TRBV, TRBD and TRBJ reference segments. Only V-J combinations with frequency above 0.0001, covering roughly 99% of repertoires, were analysed. The TCS score was defined as F50 (clonal expansion) divided by E x V (chaos), with BLOSUM62-based TCRdist calculated between CDR3 peptides within each V-J. Welch's t-statistics and random forest reduced 500 to 550 V-J features to 13, which were used in a naive Bayes classifier (R e1071). The public reads were reanalyzed by TCRdb: fastp trimming at Q25, MiXCR alignment, in-frame beta chains only. Identical CDR3 proteins give one entry, which carries the most common genes and DNA. TCRdb, not the original authors, processed these V and J calls. The sample table lists around 300,000 distinct CDR3 sequences, 10% to 15% of them with a count of one. The ten largest make up 7% to 8.5% of the sample.

The germline ends are 18 bases apart after V is trimmed by 2 bases and J by 5 bases. According to the germline V gene, CDR1 reads KGHSH and CDR2 reads LQKENI. The CDR3 has 16 amino acids, counting the end cysteine and phenylalanine. CDR3 DNA only is kept here, 48 bases in frame from base 1. The sample holds many counts of this clonotype. This clone's antigen is unknown. There are no base qualities to consult, and no much larger clone falls within one base. Findings and caveats that apply to the study as a whole: Most expanded thyroid clonotypes (frequency above 0.001) were also detected in blood, suggesting blood repertoires may reflect thyroid immune responses. During validation, the model predicted progression to ophthalmopathy a median of around 6 months ahead of onset, with around 71% sensitivity and roughly 72% specificity. A 13 V-J signature model separated ophthalmopathy from stable hyperthyroidism, with 87.88% sensitivity and roughly 82% specificity in cross-validation and 80%/75% in testing. No statistical method was used to set the sample size in advance, and investigators knew the group allocation.

Hyperthyroidism patients were newly diagnosed, with disease duration under 2 months, and aged 18 to 65 years. Any patient with an uncontrolled infection, another autoimmune disease, pregnancy or lactation was excluded. Clinical symptoms, serum thyroxine and TRAb, thyroid ultrasound, and orbital computed tomography formed the basis for the diagnoses. Blood from progressor patients was drawn when they were first diagnosed with hyperthyroidism, before any ophthalmopathy symptoms appeared. PBMCs were separated from over 9 ml of fresh peripheral blood using Ficoll-Paque density gradient centrifugation. Progressor patients were first diagnosed with Graves' hyperthyroidism and then developed ophthalmopathy during follow-up. Trizol reagent was used to extract total RNA, and RNA quality was then checked on an Agilent 2100 Bioanalyzer.

The V and J genes are TRBV18 and TRBJ1-1; TRBD1 is a possible D gene, resting on 5 matching bases. Specimen: blood. The clonotype comes from a woman between 25 and 40 years old with Graves' hyperthyroidism that later progressed to Graves' ophthalmopathy. The nucleotides read TGTGCCAGCTCACCAAGGGACTTACCAGGGCGGACTGAAGCTTTCTTT. Its protein is CASSPRDLPGRTEAFF.